Here is one T cell receptor beta chain with its context. This record belongs to a study of cytotoxic CD8 clonotypes in ibrutinib-treated CLL. The length of the CDR3 is 17 residues. Trimming removed 2 bases from V and 1 base from J; junction bases left unmatched: 11. Germline lookup yields CDR1 SGHTS and CDR2 YDEGEE. The data were produced by immunoSEQ multiplex PCR, yet TCRdb's version contains in-frame clones alone and is incomplete. The sample carries 130,000 or so clones, 79% recorded once. This receptor was identified in a human donor with chronic lymphocytic leukemia. The chain links TRBV5-8 to TRBJ2-5; 7 positions agree with TRBD1. This material consisted of PBMCs, taken after 12 months of ibrutinib treatment. This CDR3 is CASSFFRQGNLQETQYF. The CDR3 nucleotides read TGTGCCAGCAGCTTTTTTCGACAGGGTAACCTCCAAGAGACCCAGTACTTC.